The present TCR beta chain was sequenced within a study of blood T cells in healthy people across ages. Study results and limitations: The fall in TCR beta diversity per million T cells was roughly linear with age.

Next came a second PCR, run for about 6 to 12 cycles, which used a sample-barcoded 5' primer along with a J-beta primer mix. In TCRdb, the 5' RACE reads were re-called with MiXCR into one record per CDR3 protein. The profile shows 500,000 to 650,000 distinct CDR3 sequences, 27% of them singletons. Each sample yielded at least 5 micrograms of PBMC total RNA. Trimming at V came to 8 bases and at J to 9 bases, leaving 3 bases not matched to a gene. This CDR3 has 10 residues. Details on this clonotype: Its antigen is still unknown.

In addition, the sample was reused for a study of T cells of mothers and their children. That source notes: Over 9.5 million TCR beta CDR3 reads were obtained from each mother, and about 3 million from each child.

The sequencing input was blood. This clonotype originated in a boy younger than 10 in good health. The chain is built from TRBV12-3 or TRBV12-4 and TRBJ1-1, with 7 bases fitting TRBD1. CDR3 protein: CASQGEQAFF. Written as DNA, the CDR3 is TGTGCCAGCCAGGGGGAACAAGCTTTCTTT.